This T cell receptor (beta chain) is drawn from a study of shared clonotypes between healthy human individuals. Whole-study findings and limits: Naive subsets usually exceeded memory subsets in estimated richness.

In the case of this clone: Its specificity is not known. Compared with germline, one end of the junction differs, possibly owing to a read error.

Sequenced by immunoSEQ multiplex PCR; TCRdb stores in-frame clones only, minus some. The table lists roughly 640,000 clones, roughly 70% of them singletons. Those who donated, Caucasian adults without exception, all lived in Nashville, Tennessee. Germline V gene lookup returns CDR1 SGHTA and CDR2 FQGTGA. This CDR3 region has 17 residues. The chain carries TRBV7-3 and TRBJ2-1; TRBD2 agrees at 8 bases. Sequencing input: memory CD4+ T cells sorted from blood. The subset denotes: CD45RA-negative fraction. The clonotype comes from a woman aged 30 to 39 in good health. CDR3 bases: TGTGCCAGCAGCCTAACCTCCGGGACTAGCTCCTACAATGAGCAGTTCTTC. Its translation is CASSLTSGTSSYNEQFF.